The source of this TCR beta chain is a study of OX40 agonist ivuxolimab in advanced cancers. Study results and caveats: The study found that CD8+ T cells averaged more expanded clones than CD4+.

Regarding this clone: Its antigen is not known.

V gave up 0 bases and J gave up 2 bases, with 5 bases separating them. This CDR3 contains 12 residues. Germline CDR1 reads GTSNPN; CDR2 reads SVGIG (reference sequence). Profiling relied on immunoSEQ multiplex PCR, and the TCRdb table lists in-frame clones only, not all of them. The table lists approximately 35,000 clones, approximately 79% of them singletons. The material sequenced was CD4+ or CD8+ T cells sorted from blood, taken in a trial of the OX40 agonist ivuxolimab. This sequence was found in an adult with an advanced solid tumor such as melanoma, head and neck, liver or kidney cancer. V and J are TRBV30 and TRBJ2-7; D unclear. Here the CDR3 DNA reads TGTGCCTGGAGTGTAATCCCCTACGAGCAGTACTTC. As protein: CAWSVIPYEQYF.